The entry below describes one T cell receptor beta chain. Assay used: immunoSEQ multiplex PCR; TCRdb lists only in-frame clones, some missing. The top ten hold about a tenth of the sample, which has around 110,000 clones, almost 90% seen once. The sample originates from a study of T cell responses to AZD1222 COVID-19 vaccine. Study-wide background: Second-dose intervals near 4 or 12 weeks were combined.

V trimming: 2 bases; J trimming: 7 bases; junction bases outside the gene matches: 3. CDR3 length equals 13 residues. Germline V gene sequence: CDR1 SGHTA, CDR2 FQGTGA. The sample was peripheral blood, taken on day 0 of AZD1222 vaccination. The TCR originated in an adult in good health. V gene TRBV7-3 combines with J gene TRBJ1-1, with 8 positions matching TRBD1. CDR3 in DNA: TGTGCCAGCAGCTTAGGGACAGGTAATGAAGCTTTCTTT. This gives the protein CASSLGTGNEAFF.